The 26 T cell receptor beta chains below were found in one sample sequenced in a study of T cell clonotyping in hematopoietic cell transplantation. TCRdb's table, derived via immunoSEQ multiplex PCR, lists solely in-frame clones and lacks some. Among 15,000 to 20,000 clones listed, more than 75% were seen once. The source material was PBMCs, sampled 100 days after allogeneic stem cell transplant. Receptors were obtained from a male patient between 60 and 69 years old who had an allogeneic stem cell transplant from a related donor, so the T cells may come from the graft donor. Some clones in this sample may be carry-over from other donors' samples.

As for this clone: It is likely a read error, because the conserved phenylalanine at the end of the CDR3 is missing. V gene TRBV27 combines with J gene TRBJ1-5; possible D gene TRBD1, 6 bases. The CDR3 loop spans 13 amino acids. CDR1 and CDR2 (germline): MNHEY, SMNVEV (reference sequence). Trimming removed 2 bases at V and 12 bases at J, with 14 bases between. This CDR3 is CASSLIGGRNQHS. The CDR3 bases are TGTGCCAGCAGTTTAATAGGGGGGCGCAACCAGCATTCT.

This chain uses TRBV5-1 with TRBJ1-1; tentative D call: TRBD1 (5 bases). The CDR3 loop spans 16 amino acids. The germline V gene encodes CDR1 SGHRS and CDR2 YFSETQ. The V end was cut by 0 bases, the J end by 1 base, with 13 bases between. CDR3 DNA: TGCGCCAGCAGCTTGGCAGGGTTACTGCGGAACACTGAAGCTTTCTTT. Its translation: CASSLAGLLRNTEAFF.

V gene TRBV5-1 combines with J gene TRBJ1-3; no firm D call. From germline, CDR1 is SGHRS and CDR2 YFSETQ. The CDR3 loop spans 13 amino acids. V was clipped by 5 bases and J by 0 bases, with 6 bases between them. This CDR3 is CASSAVSGNTIYF. The CDR3 DNA reads TGCGCCAGCAGTGCGGTCTCTGGAAACACCATATATTTT.

The chain employs TRBV10-3 and TRBJ1-1; maybe TRBD1 (6 bases). CDR1 and CDR2 from the germline V gene are ENHRY and SYGVKD. CDR3 length: 14 residues. Trimming stripped 4 bases from V and 0 bases from J, with 9 bases between. The DNA of the CDR3 is TGTGCCATCAGTGGGACAGAGATGAACACTGAAGCTTTCTTT. Protein product: CAISGTEMNTEAFF.

Turning to this clone: Sequence at one end of the junction differs from germline and may be a read error. The chain uses TRBV7-8 and TRBJ1-3; D is uncertain. The CDR3 consists of 13 residues. Germline V lookup: CDR1 SGHVS, CDR2 FQNEAQ. CDR3 amino acids: CASSLVAGPDLNF. DNA for the CDR3: TGTGCCAGCAGCTTAGTGGCCGGCCCCGATTTGAATTTT.

This clone is a singleton in its sample. One end of the junction fails to match germline, which may point to a read error. The V call is TRBV30, the J call TRBJ1-3, with D possibly TRBD1 on 6 matching bases. The CDR3 extends over 12 amino acids. CDR1 is GTSNPN and CDR2 is SVGIG in the germline V gene (reference sequence). CDR3 in DNA: TGTGCCTGGAGTGTACGGGGGGCGGCCCCCGGATTT. It translates to CAWSVRGAAPGF. The full variable domain, its missing parts supplied by reference TRBV30 and TRBJ1-3, is SQTIHQWPATLVQPVGSPLSLECTVEGTSNPNLYWYRQAAGRGLQLLFYSVGIGQISSEVPQNLSASRPQDRQFILSSKKLLLSDSGFYLCAWSVRGAAPGFGEGSWLTVV.

The V and J genes are TRBV5-1 and TRBJ2-7, with 11 bases matching TRBD2. This CDR3 spans 14 amino acids. Germline trimming cut 3 bases from V and 3 bases from J; bases unmatched to any gene: 2. Germline assignment: CDR1 SGHRS and CDR2 YFSETQ. The CDR3 loop is CASSSGLADYEQYF. In nucleotides, the CDR3 is TGCGCCAGCAGCTCGGGACTAGCGGACTACGAGCAGTACTTC.

The V gene is TRBV5-4, the J gene TRBJ2-1, with 11 bases lining up with TRBD2. The CDR3 has 16 residues. CDR1 is SGHNT, CDR2 YYREEE, per germline (reference sequence). Trimming removed 0 bases from V and 3 bases from J; junction bases left unmatched: 2. CDR3 sequence reads: CASSLASGGNYNEQFF. The CDR3, as DNA: TGTGCCAGCAGCTTGGCTAGCGGGGGGAACTACAATGAGCAGTTCTTC. The full variable domain, completed using reference TRBV5-4 and TRBJ2-1, is ETGVTQSPTHLIKTRGQQVTLRCSSQSGHNTVSWYQQALGQGPQFIFQYYREEENGRGNFPPRFSGLQFPNYSSELNVNALELDDSALYLCASSLASGGNYNEQFFGPGTRLTVL.

The CDR3 region is CAWDRGEGKLFF. The CDR3 DNA sequence: TGTGCCTGGGATAGGGGAGAGGGAAAACTGTTTTTT. The chain couples TRBV30 to TRBJ1-4; weak D call: TRBD1 (5 bases). Germline assignment: CDR1 GTSNPN and CDR2 SVGIG (reference sequence). V was clipped by 5 bases and J by 10 bases, with 14 bases between them. The CDR3 is 12 amino acids.

This chain connects TRBV30 to TRBJ1-2; D not certain. Per the germline V gene, CDR1 is GTSNPN and CDR2 is SVGIG (reference sequence). The V end was cut by 1 base, the J end by 5 bases, with 14 bases between. This CDR3 is built from 14 residues. CDR3 loop: CAWSEPPGRYGYTF. CDR3 bases: TGTGCCTGGAGTGAACCCCCCGGGCGGTATGGCTACACCTTC. Supplemented by reference TRBV30 and TRBJ1-2, the full variable domain reads SQTIHQWPATLVQPVGSPLSLECTVEGTSNPNLYWYRQAAGRGLQLLFYSVGIGQISSEVPQNLSASRPQDRQFILSSKKLLLSDSGFYLCAWSEPPGRYGYTFGSGTRLTVV.

This clone came up once. The V call is TRBV19, the J call TRBJ1-2; weak D call: TRBD1 (5 bases). The germline V and J ends were trimmed by 7 bases and 6 bases, with 21 bases remaining between them. CDR1 LNHDA and CDR2 SQIVND come from the germline V gene (reference sequence). The CDR3 sequence is 15 residues long. The CDR3 reads CASKQTGRPLHGYTF. The CDR3 nucleotides are TGTGCCAGTAAGCAAACGGGACGCCCGCTACATGGCTACACCTTC.

This clone is large in the sample. The gene calls are TRBV5-6 and TRBJ2-3; 10 bases are a match to TRBD2. The germline V gene has CDR1 SGHDT and CDR2 YYEEEE. The CDR3 runs to 16 residues. Trimming cost V 4 bases and J 7 bases; bases outside gene matches: 12. Here the CDR3 DNA reads TGTGCCAGCAGCGGATTAGCGGGGGGCTATCTGAATACGCAGTATTTT. Translated, it gives CASSGLAGGYLNTQYF.

The chain uses TRBV29-1 and TRBJ1-1; D remains unclear. Trimming stripped 6 bases from V and 0 bases from J, with 11 bases between. This CDR3 is 13 amino acids long. Germline CDR1 and CDR2: SQVTM and ANQGSEA. The CDR3, as DNA: TGCAGCGTCAGGCGCAGCATGAACACTGAAGCTTTCTTT. Protein: CSVRRSMNTEAFF.

The CDR3 DNA is TGTGCCAGCACCAGACAGGCTTATGGCTACACCTTC. This codes for CASTRQAYGYTF. The chain joins TRBV28 to TRBJ1-2; the D gene is possibly TRBD1 (6 bases). Germline V gives CDR1 MDHEN, CDR2 SYDVKM. This CDR3 contains 12 residues. The germline V and J ends were trimmed by 7 bases and 5 bases, with 11 bases remaining between them.

This chain joins TRBV2 and TRBJ1-2, with TRBD1 matching over 8 bases. CDR1 is SNHLY and CDR2 is FYNNEI in the germline V gene. This CDR3 has 15 residues. Germline trimming cut 6 bases from V and 4 bases from J; bases unmatched to any gene: 10. The CDR3 is CASRKDRELAYGYTF. CDR3 bases: TGTGCCAGCAGGAAGGACAGGGAGTTAGCCTATGGCTACACCTTC.

The chain combines TRBV27 with TRBJ2-7; perhaps TRBD2 as D (6 bases). Germline CDR1 MNHEY, CDR2 SMNVEV (reference sequence). This CDR3 is built from 12 residues. V lost 11 bases to trimming and J lost 0 bases, with 11 bases between them. CDR3 protein: CASRTTSYEQYF. CDR3 nucleotides: TGTGCCTCCCGGACTACCTCCTACGAGCAGTACTTC.

V gene TRBV25-1 combines with J gene TRBJ1-2; D is undetermined. The CDR3 covers 13 residues. V lost 4 bases and J lost 2, with 8 bases in between. Germline V lookup: CDR1 MGHDK, CDR2 SYGVNS. The CDR3 sequence is CASSGIFNYGYTF. The CDR3 region has the DNA TGTGCCAGCAGTGGTATTTTCAACTATGGCTACACCTTC.

The chain has TRBV28 and TRBJ2-7; 8 nucleotides agree with TRBD1. The trim removed 6 bases at V and 3 bases at J, leaving 10 bases unmatched. This CDR3 has 15 residues. CDR1 is MDHEN and CDR2 is SYDVKM in the germline V gene. DNA for the CDR3: TGTGCCAGCAGCACCCCTGACAGGGGCTTCTACGAGCAGTACTTC. The encoded protein is CASSTPDRGFYEQYF.

The V gene is TRBV4-1, the J gene TRBJ2-2, with TRBD2 matching 9 bases. Germline trimming cut 0 bases from V and 5 bases from J; bases unmatched to any gene: 7. This CDR3 spans 17 amino acids. The germline V gene encodes CDR1 MGHRA and CDR2 YSYEKL. The CDR3 region has the DNA TGCGCCAGCAGCCAAGATCCCCAGCGGGGGGAAACCGGGGAGCTGTTTTTT. It encodes CASSQDPQRGETGELFF.

The chain joins TRBV11-1 to TRBJ1-4; D perhaps matches TRBD1 (5 bases). The CDR3 has 13 residues. Germline V CDR1 and CDR2: SGHAT, FQDESV (reference sequence). With 6 bases removed from V and 8 bases from J, the gap between germline ends came to 13 bases. The CDR3 sequence: CASSSGLTEKLFF. The CDR3 DNA sequence: TGTGCCAGCAGTTCAGGGTTAACGGAAAAACTGTTTTTT.

The CDR3 DNA is TGTGCCAGCAGTCGGGACCCGCCCGTGGGGGTGAGCTCTGGGGCCAACGTCCTGACTTTC. Its protein product is CASSRDPPVGVSSGANVLTF. The rearrangement uses TRBV5-4 and TRBJ2-6, with D perhaps being TRBD1 or TRBD2 (5 bases each). Germline V gene data show CDR1 as SGHNT and CDR2 as YYREEE (reference sequence). There are 20 residues in the CDR3. Trimming removed 5 bases at V and 0 bases at J, with 24 bases between.

This clone has a handful of counts. J is TRBJ1-2 and V is TRBV7-6; no reliable D call. V lost 0 bases, J lost 4 bases, and 12 bases lay in between. The germline V gene encodes CDR1 SGHVS and CDR2 FNYEAQ. The CDR3 covers 15 residues. CDR3 DNA: TGTGCCAGCAGCTTAGCGGTGGGAGTCTCCTATGGCTACACCTTC. It is translated as CASSLAVGVSYGYTF.

This clone was seen just once. The CDR3 DNA follows: TGTGCCATCAGTGAGTCCGACAGGGTGGACTATGGCTACACCTTC. Amino acid sequence: CAISESDRVDYGYTF. This chain links TRBV10-3 with TRBJ1-2; 7 bases are a match to TRBD1. The germline gives CDR1 ENHRY, CDR2 SYGVKD. V was clipped by 0 bases and J by 3 bases; unmatched bases: 4. The CDR3 totals 15 residues.

The rearrangement uses TRBV6-5 and TRBJ2-1; TRBD1 aligns across 8 bases. Looked up from germline, CDR1 is MNHEY and CDR2 is SVGAGI. The trim removed 6 bases at V and 5 bases at J, leaving 6 bases unmatched. The CDR3 runs to 14 residues. CDR3 loop: CASSSDRENNEQFF. The CDR3 DNA reads TGTGCCAGCAGCTCGGACAGGGAGAACAATGAGCAGTTCTTC.

The chain combines TRBV7-6 with TRBJ2-5; D is ambiguous. Germline values: CDR1 SGHVS, CDR2 FNYEAQ. The CDR3 has 17 amino acids. Deletions cut 2 bases from V and 2 bases from J, with 18 bases between. The CDR3, as DNA: TGTGCCAGCAGCTTAATTGGGCAGGCTCTCCTTCAAGAGACCCAGTACTTC. As protein: CASSLIGQALLQETQYF.

This chain joins TRBV27 and TRBJ1-2; 8 bases match TRBD1. The CDR3 is 14 amino acids. Trimming cost V 5 bases and J 2 bases; bases outside gene matches: 4. Germline values: CDR1 MNHEY, CDR2 SMNVEV (reference sequence). CDR3 sequence (DNA): TGTGCCAGCAGTAGTGGACAGGGAAACTATGGCTACACCTTC. Translating gives CASSSGQGNYGYTF.